The sequence of this T cell receptor (beta chain) was determined in a study of metastatic and nonmetastatic thyroid tumors. Study summary: Across blood and tumor or nodule tissue, repertoires from malignant and benign thyroid patients were compared with one another. Study-wide findings and caveats: Across blood and tumor, TCR beta diversity in malignant thyroid tumors was reportedly significantly higher than in benign nodules.

TCRdb re-called clones from the PCR reads using MiXCR. Of over 14,000 clones in the sample, 24% are singletons; the top ten hold approximately 8.4%. In this sample, this clone is medium-sized. Its specificity is unknown. The junction differs from germline at one of its ends, possibly a read error. Before thyroid surgery, none of the patients had received any treatment. CDR3 size: 16 residues. Germline V lookup: CDR1 SGHTA, CDR2 FQGTGA. The rearrangement uses TRBV7-3 and TRBJ2-1; 10 positions agree with TRBD1. Sequencing was done on a sample of tumor tissue. This clonotype originated in a female donor with papillary thyroid cancer or a benign thyroid nodule (not recorded which). Some clones in this sample may be carry-over from other donors' samples. As DNA, the CDR3 is TGTGCCAGCAGCCTAACCCGGGACAGGGGTTACAATGAGCAGTTCTTC. Translation gives CASSLTRDRGYNEQFF.